This section outlines one TCR beta chain sequence together with its context. The antigen is not known. The sample belongs to a study of cytotoxic CD8 clonotypes in ibrutinib-treated CLL. CDR3 length: 16 amino acids. Germline V gene sequence: CDR1 SGDLS, CDR2 YYNGEE. Trimming cost V 3 bases and J 6 bases; bases outside gene matches: 8. The repertoire was sequenced with immunoSEQ multiplex PCR; TCRdb's copy has only in-frame clones and lacks some. The table lists a few hundred thousand clones, over 55% of them singletons, with about 5.9% in the top ten. Notes on the study in general: On treatment, the uncommon public clonotypes contracted or remained stable.

This TCR came from a human donor with chronic lymphocytic leukemia. Sequencing used PBMCs, obtained after 36 months of ibrutinib treatment. The V and J genes are TRBV9 and TRBJ1-4; 10 nucleotides line up with TRBD1. The CDR3, as DNA: TGTGCCAGCAGCGCCCGACAGGGGGCGGGCGATGAAAAACTGTTTTTT. Protein sequence: CASSARQGAGDEKLFF.